This passage covers 25 T cell receptor beta chains from one sample sequenced in a study of shared clonotypes between healthy human individuals. Assay used: immunoSEQ multiplex PCR; TCRdb lists only in-frame clones, some missing. The repertoire holds a few million clones, with more than 80% as singletons. The sample taken for sequencing was naive CD4+ T cells from PBMCs. Specified subset: CD45RA+ positively selected. Source of these receptors: a man aged 18 to 35 in good health. Some clones in this sample may be carry-over from other donors' samples.

This CDR3 reads CASSSLRGAGELFF. In DNA form, the CDR3 reads TGCGCCAGCAGCTCCCTCAGGGGGGCCGGGGAGCTGTTTTTT. The V call is TRBV5-1, the J call TRBJ2-2, with D possibly being TRBD1 (7 bases). The ends were cut back, 3 bases at V and 6 bases at J, with 12 bases in the middle. The CDR3 is 14 amino acids. Germline loops: CDR1 SGHRS, CDR2 YFSETQ.

The chain's CDR3 is CASSGNYGYTF. The CDR3 region has the DNA TGTGCCAGCAGCGGAAACTATGGCTACACCTTC. The gene calls are TRBV5-4 and TRBJ1-2; D not resolved. The CDR3 sequence is 11 residues long. Germline values: CDR1 SGHNT, CDR2 YYREEE (reference sequence). V lost 4 bases, J lost 2 bases, and 3 bases lay in between. The variable domain in full, completed from reference TRBV5-4 and TRBJ1-2, reads ETGVTQSPTHLIKTRGQQVTLRCSSQSGHNTVSWYQQALGQGPQFIFQYYREEENGRGNFPPRFSGLQFPNYSSELNVNALELDDSALYLCASSGNYGYTFGSGTRLTVV.

The rearrangement joins TRBV11-3 to TRBJ2-7; possible D gene TRBD1, 5 bases. Germline V gives CDR1 SGHNT, CDR2 YENEEA. The CDR3 covers 13 residues. Between the trimmed V and J ends, which lost 4 bases and 2 bases, there was a span of 9 bases. The CDR3 coding sequence is TGTGCCAGCAGCTACGGCAGGGCCTACGAGCAGTACTTC. Encoded protein: CASSYGRAYEQYF. The full variable domain, rest sourced from reference TRBV11-3 and TRBJ2-7, is EAGVVQSPRYKIIEKKQPVAFWCNPISGHNTLYWYLQNLGQGPELLIRYENEEAVDDSQLPKDRFSAERLKGVDSTLKIQPAELGDSAVYLCASSYGRAYEQYFGPGTRLTVT.

The gene calls are TRBV7-2 and TRBJ2-5; D is ambiguous. The CDR3 runs to 12 residues. Germline loops: CDR1 SGHTA, CDR2 FQGNSA. V lost 1 base and J lost 10, with 10 bases in between. This CDR3 is CASSLVRDNQYF. CDR3 sequence (DNA): TGTGCCAGCAGCTTAGTGCGTGATAACCAGTACTTC.

V gene TRBV28 combines with J gene TRBJ2-2, with 7 nucleotides matching TRBD2. The V gene's germline CDR1 is MDHEN and CDR2 SYDVKM. The CDR3 is made up of 16 amino acids. Unmatched junction bases numbered 8, after V lost 4 bases and J lost 3 bases. This chain's CDR3 is CASSSSSGYYTGELFF. CDR3 DNA: TGTGCCAGCAGTTCCAGTAGCGGGTATTACACCGGGGAGCTGTTTTTT.

The chain recombines TRBV4-1 with TRBJ2-1; 12 nucleotides match TRBD2. With V trimmed by 1 base and J by 3 bases, 10 bases remained unmatched. The CDR3 consists of 19 residues. CDR1 is MGHRA, CDR2 YSYEKL, per germline. The CDR3 region is CASSQGRRGLAGDYNEQFF. The CDR3 nucleotides read TGCGCCAGCAGCCAAGGGCGGCGGGGACTAGCGGGTGACTACAATGAGCAGTTCTTC.

The rearrangement uses TRBV28 and TRBJ1-2; tentatively, D is TRBD1 (5 bases). The CDR3 runs 16 residues. The V end was cut by 6 bases, the J end by 4 bases, with 21 bases between. CDR1 and CDR2 (germline): MDHEN, SYDVKM. CDR3 nucleotides: TGTGCCAGCAGACCCAATTCGGCGACAGTCTCCTATGGCTACACCTTC. Encoded protein: CASRPNSATVSYGYTF.

The chain recombines TRBV27 with TRBJ2-7; possible D gene TRBD2, 5 bases. Germline assignment: CDR1 MNHEY and CDR2 SMNVEV (reference sequence). There are 18 residues in the CDR3. V was clipped by 5 bases and J by 0 bases, with 23 bases between them. CDR3 bases: TGTGCCAGCAGTGTCCGACTACACGGGGTTTCGAGCTCCTACGAGCAGTACTTC. Its protein is CASSVRLHGVSSSYEQYF.

V gene TRBV6-5 combines with J gene TRBJ2-1; TRBD1 matches at 9 bases. This CDR3 is built from 16 residues. Germline CDR1 MNHEY, CDR2 SVGAGI. The junction had 9 bases not matched to a gene; V was cut back by 1 base and J by 8 bases. CDR3 coding DNA: TGTGCCAGCAGTTACTTATCGGGACAGGGTCTTGATGAGCAGTTCTTC. Translated: CASSYLSGQGLDEQFF.

This clone was seen once. V and J are TRBV27 and TRBJ2-7; possible D gene TRBD2, 5 bases. The CDR3 runs 15 residues. Germline V gene data show CDR1 as MNHEY and CDR2 as SMNVEV (reference sequence). V shed 2 bases and J shed 0 bases, with 11 bases lying between them. The CDR3 spells CASSLTGWSSYEQYF. The CDR3 nucleotides are TGTGCCAGCAGTTTAACGGGGTGGAGCTCCTACGAGCAGTACTTC.

This chain links TRBV27 with TRBJ1-5; D is uncertain. Between the trimmed V and J ends, which lost 1 base and 0 bases, there was a span of 10 bases. Germline CDR1 is MNHEY and CDR2 is SMNVEV (reference sequence). This CDR3 contains 16 residues. In nucleotides, the CDR3 is TGTGCCAGCAGTTTATTCTCGGTGCTTAGCAATCAGCCCCAGCATTTT. This translates into CASSLFSVLSNQPQHF.

This clone was seen only once. The rearrangement joins TRBV6-6 to TRBJ2-7; TRBD1 agrees at 8 bases. The CDR3 contains 13 residues. The V segment lost 7 bases and the J segment 0 bases; nucleotides outside the gene matches: 2. Germline V gene lookup returns CDR1 MNHNY and CDR2 SVGAGI (reference sequence). The chain's CDR3 is CASKDRASYEQYF. The CDR3 DNA sequence: TGTGCCAGCAAGGACAGGGCCTCCTACGAGCAGTACTTC.

The chain has TRBV5-6 and TRBJ2-2; D unclear. V lost 1 base and J lost 3, with 7 bases in between. This CDR3 has 14 residues. CDR1 and CDR2 (germline): SGHDT, YYEEEE. CDR3 coding DNA: TGTGCCAGCAGCTTGAAAGGGTACACCGGGGAGCTGTTTTTT. Encoded protein: CASSLKGYTGELFF.

The CDR3 reads CASSRQPPGEFNEKLFF. CDR3 in DNA: TGTGCCAGCAGCCGCCAGCCACCAGGGGAATTTAATGAAAAACTGTTTTTT. This sequence joins TRBV11-2 and TRBJ1-4, with D possibly matching TRBD1 (6 bases). The V end was cut by 5 bases, the J end by 4 bases, with 20 bases between. Per the germline V gene, CDR1 is SGHAT and CDR2 is FQNNGV. The CDR3 runs 17 residues.

V gene TRBV5-1 combines with J gene TRBJ2-6; D not certain. This CDR3 region has 17 residues. Germline V gene sequence: CDR1 SGHRS, CDR2 YFSETQ. V was clipped by 2 bases and J by 0 bases, with 12 bases between them. CDR3 sequence reads: CASSFGGTSSGANVLTF. CDR3 nucleotide sequence: TGCGCCAGCAGCTTCGGCGGAACCTCCTCTGGGGCCAACGTCCTGACTTTC.

The rearrangement joins TRBV5-1 to TRBJ1-1; weak D call: TRBD1 (5 bases). Trimming pared 2 bases from V and 1 base from J, leaving 9 bases between. The CDR3 is 14 residues long. Germline V gene data show CDR1 as SGHRS and CDR2 as YFSETQ. CDR3 nucleotides: TGCGCCAGCAGCTTCGGGGGGGAGAACACTGAAGCTTTCTTT. Protein sequence: CASSFGGENTEAFF.

V and J are TRBV28 and TRBJ2-1, with 8 bases identical to TRBD2. Germline-derived CDR1 and CDR2 are MDHEN and SYDVKM. The CDR3 is 15 residues long. J lost 8 bases, V lost 6 bases, and 12 bases had no gene match. The CDR3 sequence is CASSSLAGLAYEQFF. Written as DNA, the CDR3 is TGTGCCAGCAGCTCCCTAGCGGGCCTCGCCTATGAGCAGTTCTTC.

The chain links TRBV18 to TRBJ2-2, with 9 positions matching TRBD2. The junction had 11 bases not matched to a gene; V was cut back by 2 bases and J by 7 bases. This CDR3 is 17 amino acids long. From germline, CDR1 is KGHSH and CDR2 LQKENI. The CDR3 here is CASSPSLAGGPGGELFF. The CDR3 region has the DNA TGTGCCAGCTCACCAAGTTTGGCGGGAGGGCCCGGCGGGGAGCTGTTTTTT.

V is TRBV5-4 and J is TRBJ1-2, with 9 bases that match TRBD1. CDR1 SGHNT and CDR2 YYREEE come from the germline V gene (reference sequence). This CDR3 region has 16 residues. V trimming: 4 bases; J trimming: 0 bases; junction bases outside the gene matches: 7. The CDR3 is CASSLTGGGPNYGYTF. In DNA form, the CDR3 reads TGTGCCAGCAGCCTTACAGGGGGCGGGCCTAACTATGGCTACACCTTC.

This chain joins TRBV4-1 and TRBJ2-7; the D gene is possibly TRBD1 (5 bases). The CDR3 runs 16 residues. Germline CDR1 is MGHRA and CDR2 is YSYEKL. V lost 4 bases to trimming and J lost 0 bases, with 16 bases between them. This CDR3 is CASSLAHRQSSYEQYF. The CDR3, as DNA: TGCGCCAGCAGCCTTGCCCATAGACAGAGCTCCTACGAGCAGTACTTC.

The chain employs TRBV6-1 and TRBJ1-2; 7 positions agree with TRBD1. This CDR3 is 12 amino acids long. V was clipped by 6 bases and J by 7 bases; unmatched bases: 5. Germline loops: CDR1 MNHNS, CDR2 SASEGT. The CDR3 DNA is TGTGCCAGCAGCCCGGGACAGAGTGGCTACACCTTC. It codes for CASSPGQSGYTF.

The rearrangement joins TRBV6-5 to TRBJ1-3, with 8 bases lining up with TRBD1. Looked up from germline, CDR1 is MNHEY and CDR2 is SVGAGI. The V and J ends lost 5 bases and 5 bases, in that order; junction bases with no gene match: 5. The CDR3 length is 14 residues. The CDR3 DNA follows: TGTGCCAGCAGTGAGGACAGGGCTAGAAACACCATATATTTT. Amino acids: CASSEDRARNTIYF.

The V call is TRBV18, the J call TRBJ2-1; D assignment may be TRBD1 or TRBD2 (5 bases each). The CDR3 runs 15 residues. Germline lookup yields CDR1 KGHSH and CDR2 LQKENI. Between the trimmed V and J ends, which lost 3 bases and 0 bases, there was a span of 9 bases. The CDR3 loop reads CASSPNGGSYNEQFF. The CDR3 DNA follows: TGTGCCAGCTCACCGAATGGGGGCTCCTACAATGAGCAGTTCTTC.

The chain joins TRBV18 to TRBJ1-1; 12 bases align to TRBD1. V dropped 5 bases and J dropped 4; count of bases not matched to a gene: 11. CDR1 and CDR2 (germline): KGHSH, LQKENI. This CDR3 region has 17 residues. Here the CDR3 DNA reads TGTGCCAGCTCAGAAACCGGGACAGGGGGCTTTGGCACTGAAGCTTTCTTT. Its translation is CASSETGTGGFGTEAFF.

The V call is TRBV27, the J call TRBJ2-1; a possible D gene is TRBD1 (5 bases). Germline CDR1 and CDR2: MNHEY and SMNVEV (reference sequence). V was trimmed by 3 bases and J by 0 bases, leaving 12 bases between them. CDR3 length: 16 amino acids. This CDR3 reads CASSFLARDSYNEQFF. The DNA of the CDR3 is TGTGCCAGCAGTTTTCTGGCCAGGGACTCCTACAATGAGCAGTTCTTC.